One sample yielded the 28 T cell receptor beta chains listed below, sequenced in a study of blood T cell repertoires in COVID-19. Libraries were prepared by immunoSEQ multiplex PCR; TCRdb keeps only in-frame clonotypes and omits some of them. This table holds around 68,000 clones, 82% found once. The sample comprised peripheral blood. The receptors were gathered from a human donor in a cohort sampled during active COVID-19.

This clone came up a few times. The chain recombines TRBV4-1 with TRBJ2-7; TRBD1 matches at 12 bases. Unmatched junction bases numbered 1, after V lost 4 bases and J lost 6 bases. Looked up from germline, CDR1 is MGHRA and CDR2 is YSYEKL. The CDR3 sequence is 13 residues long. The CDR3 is CASSRDRGREQYF. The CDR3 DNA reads TGCGCCAGCAGCCGGGACAGGGGGCGCGAGCAGTACTTC.

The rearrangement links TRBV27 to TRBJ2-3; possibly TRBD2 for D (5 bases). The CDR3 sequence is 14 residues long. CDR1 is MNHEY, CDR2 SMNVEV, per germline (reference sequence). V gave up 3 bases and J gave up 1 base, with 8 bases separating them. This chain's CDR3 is CASSFGIGTDTQYF. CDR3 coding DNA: TGTGCCAGCAGTTTCGGGATTGGCACAGATACGCAGTATTTT.

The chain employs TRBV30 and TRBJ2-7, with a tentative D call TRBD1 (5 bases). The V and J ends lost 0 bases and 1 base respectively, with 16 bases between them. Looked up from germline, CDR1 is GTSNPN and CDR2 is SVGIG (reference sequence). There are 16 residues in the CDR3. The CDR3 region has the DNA TGTGCCTGGAGTGTATATGGGGCCAAACCTTCCTACGAGCAGTACTTC. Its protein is CAWSVYGAKPSYEQYF.

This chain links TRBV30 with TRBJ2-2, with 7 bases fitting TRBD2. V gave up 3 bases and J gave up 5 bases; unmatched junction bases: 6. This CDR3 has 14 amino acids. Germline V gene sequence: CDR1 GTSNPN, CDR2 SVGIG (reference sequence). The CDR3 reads CAWSLQGGTGELFF. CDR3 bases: TGTGCCTGGAGCCTCCAGGGAGGGACCGGGGAGCTGTTTTTT.

Here the CDR3 reads CASSDPIPSGAGEETQYF. In nucleotides, the CDR3 is TGTGCCAGCAGCGACCCGATACCCTCAGGGGCCGGGGAAGAGACCCAGTACTTC. The chain is built from TRBV5-4 and TRBJ2-5, with D possibly TRBD1 on 6 matching bases. Trimming took 4 bases from V and 3 from J, leaving 25 bases between them. CDR1 is SGHNT, CDR2 YYREEE, per germline (reference sequence). The CDR3 sequence is 18 residues long.

CDR3 nucleotides: TGTGCCAGCTCACAAACAGGGGATCCATCCCTCGAGCAGTACGTC. Protein: CASSQTGDPSLEQYV. This sequence joins TRBV18 and TRBJ2-7, with 7 bases lining up with TRBD1. Germline V gene sequence: CDR1 KGHSH, CDR2 LQKENI. This CDR3 has 15 amino acids. V lost 4 bases, J lost 6 bases, and 12 bases stayed unmatched.

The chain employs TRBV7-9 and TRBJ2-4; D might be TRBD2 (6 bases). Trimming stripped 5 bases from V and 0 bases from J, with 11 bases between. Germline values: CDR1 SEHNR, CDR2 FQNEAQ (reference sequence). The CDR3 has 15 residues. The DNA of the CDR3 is TGTGCCAGCAGCCCCTTAGCGGTAGCCAAAAACATTCAGTACTTC. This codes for CASSPLAVAKNIQYF.

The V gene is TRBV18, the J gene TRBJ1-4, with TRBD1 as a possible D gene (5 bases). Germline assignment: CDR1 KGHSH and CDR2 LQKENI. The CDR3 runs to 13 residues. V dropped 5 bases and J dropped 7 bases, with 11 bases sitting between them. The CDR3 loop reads CASSRDSAEKLFF. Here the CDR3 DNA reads TGTGCCAGCTCAAGAGACAGCGCTGAAAAACTGTTTTTT.

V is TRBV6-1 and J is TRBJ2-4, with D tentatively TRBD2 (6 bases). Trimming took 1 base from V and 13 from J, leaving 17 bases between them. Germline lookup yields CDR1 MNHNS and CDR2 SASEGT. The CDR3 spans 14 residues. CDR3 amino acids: CASSEDSASGGQYF. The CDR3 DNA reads TGTGCCAGCAGTGAAGATTCAGCTTCTGGAGGGCAGTACTTC.

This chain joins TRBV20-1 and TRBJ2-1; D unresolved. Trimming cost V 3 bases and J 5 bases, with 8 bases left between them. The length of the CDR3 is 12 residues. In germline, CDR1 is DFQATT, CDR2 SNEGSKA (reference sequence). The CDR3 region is CSASLVDNEQFF. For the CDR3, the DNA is TGCAGTGCTAGTTTAGTAGACAATGAGCAGTTCTTC.

CDR3 protein: CASRGQGNTIYF. The CDR3 DNA reads as TGTGCCAGCAGGGGCCAGGGAAACACCATATATTTT. The chain couples TRBV6-5 to TRBJ1-3; D uncertain. Trimming removed 6 bases at V and 4 bases at J, with 7 bases between. Germline V CDR1 and CDR2: MNHEY, SVGAGI. The CDR3 totals 12 residues.

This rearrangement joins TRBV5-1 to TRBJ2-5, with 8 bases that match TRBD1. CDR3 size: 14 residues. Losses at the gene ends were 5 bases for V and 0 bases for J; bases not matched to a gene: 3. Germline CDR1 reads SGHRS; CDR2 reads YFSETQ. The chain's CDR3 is CASSGQGNQETQYF. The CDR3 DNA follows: TGCGCCAGCAGTGGACAGGGTAACCAAGAGACCCAGTACTTC.

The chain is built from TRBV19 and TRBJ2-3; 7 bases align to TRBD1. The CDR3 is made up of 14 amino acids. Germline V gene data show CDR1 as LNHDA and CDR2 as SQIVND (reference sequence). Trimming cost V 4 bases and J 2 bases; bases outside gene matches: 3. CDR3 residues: CASSKTGVTDTQYF. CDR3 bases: TGTGCCAGTAGTAAAACAGGGGTCACAGATACGCAGTATTTT.

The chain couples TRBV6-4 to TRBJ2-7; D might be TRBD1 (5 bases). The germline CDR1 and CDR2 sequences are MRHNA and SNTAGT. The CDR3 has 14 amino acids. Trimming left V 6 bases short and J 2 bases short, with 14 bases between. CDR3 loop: CASRHLDSAYEQYV. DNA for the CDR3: TGTGCCAGCAGGCATCTTGACAGTGCCTACGAGCAGTACGTC.

The CDR3 DNA reads TGTGCCAGCAGCCAATCGTCGTCGGGGATTAGCAATCAGCCCCAGCATTTT. It specifies CASSQSSSGISNQPQHF. The J gene is TRBJ1-5, the V gene TRBV16; D remains ambiguous. Germline V lookup: CDR1 KGHSY, CDR2 FQNENV. V was clipped by 0 bases and J by 0 bases, with 12 bases between them. The CDR3 loop spans 17 amino acids.

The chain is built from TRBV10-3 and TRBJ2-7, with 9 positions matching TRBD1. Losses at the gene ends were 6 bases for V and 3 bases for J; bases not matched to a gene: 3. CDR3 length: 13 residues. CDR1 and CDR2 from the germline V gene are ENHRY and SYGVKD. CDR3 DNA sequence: TGTGCCATCAGCCGACAGGGGGGCTACGAGCAGTACGTC. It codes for CAISRQGGYEQYV.

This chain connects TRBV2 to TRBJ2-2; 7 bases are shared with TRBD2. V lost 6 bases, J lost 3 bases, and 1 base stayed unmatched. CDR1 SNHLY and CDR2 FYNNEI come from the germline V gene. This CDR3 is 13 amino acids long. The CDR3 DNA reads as TGTGCCAGCAGACTAGCGCACACCGGGGAGCTGTTTTTT. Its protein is CASRLAHTGELFF.

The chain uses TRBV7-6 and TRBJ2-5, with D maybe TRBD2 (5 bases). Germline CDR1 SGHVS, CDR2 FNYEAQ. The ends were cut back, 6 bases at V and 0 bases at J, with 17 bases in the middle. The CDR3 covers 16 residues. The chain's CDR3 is CASREVPALYQETQYF. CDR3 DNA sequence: TGTGCCAGCAGGGAGGTTCCTGCTTTGTACCAAGAGACCCAGTACTTC.

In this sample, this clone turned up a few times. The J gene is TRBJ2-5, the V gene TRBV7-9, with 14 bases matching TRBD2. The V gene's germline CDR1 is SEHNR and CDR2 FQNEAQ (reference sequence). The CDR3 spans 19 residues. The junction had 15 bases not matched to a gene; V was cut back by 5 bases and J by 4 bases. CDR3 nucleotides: TGTGCCAGCAGCCCCAAACTTCGACTAGCGGGGGGGGAAAGAGAGACCCAGTACTTC. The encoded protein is CASSPKLRLAGGERETQYF.

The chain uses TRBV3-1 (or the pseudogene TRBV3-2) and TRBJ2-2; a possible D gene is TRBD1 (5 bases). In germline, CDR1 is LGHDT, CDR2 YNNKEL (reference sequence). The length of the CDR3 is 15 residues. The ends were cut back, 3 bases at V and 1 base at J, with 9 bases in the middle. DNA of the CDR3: TGTGCCAGCAGCCACGGTCAGGGGAACACCGGGGAGCTGTTTTTT. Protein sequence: CASSHGQGNTGELFF.

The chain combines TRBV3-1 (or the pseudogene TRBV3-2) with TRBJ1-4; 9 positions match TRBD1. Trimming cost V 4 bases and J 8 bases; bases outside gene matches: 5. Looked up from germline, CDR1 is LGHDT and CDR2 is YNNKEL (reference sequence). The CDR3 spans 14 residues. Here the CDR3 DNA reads TGTGCCAGCAGCCCCGGGACAGGGAAGGAAAAACTGTTTTTT. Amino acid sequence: CASSPGTGKEKLFF.

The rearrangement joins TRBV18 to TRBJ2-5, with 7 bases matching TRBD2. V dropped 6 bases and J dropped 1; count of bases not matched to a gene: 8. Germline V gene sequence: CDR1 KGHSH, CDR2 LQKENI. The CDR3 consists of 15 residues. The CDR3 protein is CASSLMASGQETQYF. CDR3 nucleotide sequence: TGTGCCAGCTCCTTAATGGCTAGCGGCCAAGAGACCCAGTACTTC.

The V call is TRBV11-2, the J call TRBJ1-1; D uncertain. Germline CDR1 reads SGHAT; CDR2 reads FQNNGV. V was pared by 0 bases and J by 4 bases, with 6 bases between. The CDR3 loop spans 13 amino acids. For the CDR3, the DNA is TGTGCCAGCAGCTTAGAAGCTCTCACTGAAGCTTTCTTT. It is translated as CASSLEALTEAFF.

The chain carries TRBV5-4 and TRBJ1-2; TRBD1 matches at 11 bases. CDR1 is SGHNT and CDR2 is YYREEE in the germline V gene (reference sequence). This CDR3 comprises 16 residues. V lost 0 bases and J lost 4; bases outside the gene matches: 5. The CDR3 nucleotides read TGTGCCAGCAGCTTGGCCGGACAGGGGGCTTCCTATGGCTACACCTTC. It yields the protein CASSLAGQGASYGYTF.

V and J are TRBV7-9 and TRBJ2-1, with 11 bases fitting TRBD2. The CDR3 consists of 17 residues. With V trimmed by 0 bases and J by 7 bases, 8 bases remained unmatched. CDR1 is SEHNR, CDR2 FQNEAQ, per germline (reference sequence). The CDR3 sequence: CASSLASLAGGGNEQFF. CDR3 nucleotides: TGTGCCAGCAGCTTAGCGAGCCTAGCGGGGGGAGGGAATGAGCAGTTCTTC.

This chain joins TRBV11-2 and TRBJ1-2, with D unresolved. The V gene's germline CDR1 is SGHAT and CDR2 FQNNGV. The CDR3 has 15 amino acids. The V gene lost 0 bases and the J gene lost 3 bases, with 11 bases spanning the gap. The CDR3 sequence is CASSLDPRLDYGYTF. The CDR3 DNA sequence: TGTGCCAGCAGCTTAGATCCTCGGTTAGACTATGGCTACACCTTC.

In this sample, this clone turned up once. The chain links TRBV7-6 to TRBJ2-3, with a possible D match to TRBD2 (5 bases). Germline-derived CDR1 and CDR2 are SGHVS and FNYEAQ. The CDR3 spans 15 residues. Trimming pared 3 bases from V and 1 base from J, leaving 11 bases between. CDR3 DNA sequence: TGTGCCAGCAGCTTCCACGAGGGTGGCACAGATACGCAGTATTTT. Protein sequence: CASSFHEGGTDTQYF.

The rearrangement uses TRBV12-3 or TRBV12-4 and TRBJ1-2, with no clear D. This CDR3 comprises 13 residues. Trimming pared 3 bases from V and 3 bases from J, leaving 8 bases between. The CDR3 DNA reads TGTGCCAGCAGTTTTAGTATTTACTATGGCTACACCTTC. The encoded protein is CASSFSIYYGYTF.